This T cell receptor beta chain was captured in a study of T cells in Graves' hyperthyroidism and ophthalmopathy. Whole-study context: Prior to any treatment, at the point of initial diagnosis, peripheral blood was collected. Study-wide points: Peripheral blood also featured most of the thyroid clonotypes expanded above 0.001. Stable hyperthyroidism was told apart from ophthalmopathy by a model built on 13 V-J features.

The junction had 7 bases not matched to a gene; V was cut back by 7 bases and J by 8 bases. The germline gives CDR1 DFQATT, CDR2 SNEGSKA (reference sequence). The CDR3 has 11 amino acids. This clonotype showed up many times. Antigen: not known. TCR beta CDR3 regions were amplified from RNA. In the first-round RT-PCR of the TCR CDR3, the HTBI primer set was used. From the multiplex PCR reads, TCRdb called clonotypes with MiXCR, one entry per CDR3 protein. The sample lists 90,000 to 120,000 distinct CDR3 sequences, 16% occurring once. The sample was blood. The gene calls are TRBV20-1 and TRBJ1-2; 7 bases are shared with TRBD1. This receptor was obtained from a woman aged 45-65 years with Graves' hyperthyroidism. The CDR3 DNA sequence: TGCAGTGTCACAGGGGAGGAGGGCTACACCTTC. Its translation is CSVTGEEGYTF.